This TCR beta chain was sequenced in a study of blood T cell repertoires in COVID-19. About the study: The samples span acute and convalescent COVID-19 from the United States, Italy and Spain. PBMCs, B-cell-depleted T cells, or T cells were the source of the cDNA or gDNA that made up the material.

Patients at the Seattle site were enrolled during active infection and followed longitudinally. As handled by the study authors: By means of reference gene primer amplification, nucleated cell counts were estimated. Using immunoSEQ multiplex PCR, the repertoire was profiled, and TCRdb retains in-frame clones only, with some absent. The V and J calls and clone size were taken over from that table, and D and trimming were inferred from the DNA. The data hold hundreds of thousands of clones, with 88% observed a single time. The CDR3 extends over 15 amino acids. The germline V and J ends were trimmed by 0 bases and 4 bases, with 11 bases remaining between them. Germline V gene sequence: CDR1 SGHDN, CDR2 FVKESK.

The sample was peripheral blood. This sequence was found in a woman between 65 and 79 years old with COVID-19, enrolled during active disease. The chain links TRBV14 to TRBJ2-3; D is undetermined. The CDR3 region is CASSQDFFRSDTQYF. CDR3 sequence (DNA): TGTGCCAGCAGCCAAGACTTTTTTAGATCAGATACGCAGTATTTT.